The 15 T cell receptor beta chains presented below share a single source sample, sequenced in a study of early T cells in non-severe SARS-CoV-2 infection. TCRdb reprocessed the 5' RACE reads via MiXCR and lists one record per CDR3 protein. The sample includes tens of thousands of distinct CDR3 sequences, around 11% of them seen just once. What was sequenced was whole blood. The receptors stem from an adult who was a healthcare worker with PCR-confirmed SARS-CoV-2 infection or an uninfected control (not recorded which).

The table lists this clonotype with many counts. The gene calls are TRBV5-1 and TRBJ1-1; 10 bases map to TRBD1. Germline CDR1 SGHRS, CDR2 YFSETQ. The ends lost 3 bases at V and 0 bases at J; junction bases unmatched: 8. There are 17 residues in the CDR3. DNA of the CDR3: TGCGCCAGCAGCTACAGACAGGGGGCGGCCATGAACACTGAAGCTTTCTTT. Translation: CASSYRQGAAMNTEAFF.

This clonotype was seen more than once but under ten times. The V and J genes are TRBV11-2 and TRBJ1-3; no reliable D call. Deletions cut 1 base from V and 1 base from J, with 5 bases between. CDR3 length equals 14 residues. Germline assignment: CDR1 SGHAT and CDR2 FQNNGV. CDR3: CASSLGGSGNTIYF. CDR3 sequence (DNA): TGTGCCAGCAGCTTAGGAGGTTCTGGAAACACCATATATTTT. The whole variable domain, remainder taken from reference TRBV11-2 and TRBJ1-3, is EAGVAQSPRYKIIEKRQSVAFWCNPISGHATLYWYQQILGQGPKLLIQFQNNGVVDDSQLPKDRFSAERLKGVDSTLKIQPAKLEDSAVYLCASSLGGSGNTIYFGEGSWLTVV.

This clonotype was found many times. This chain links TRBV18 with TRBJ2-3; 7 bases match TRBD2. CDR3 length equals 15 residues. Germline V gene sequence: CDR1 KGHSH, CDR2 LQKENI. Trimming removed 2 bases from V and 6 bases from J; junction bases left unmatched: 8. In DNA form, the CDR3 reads TGTGCCAGCTCACCAACGGCGGGAGTAAGTGATACGCAGTATTTT. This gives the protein CASSPTAGVSDTQYF.

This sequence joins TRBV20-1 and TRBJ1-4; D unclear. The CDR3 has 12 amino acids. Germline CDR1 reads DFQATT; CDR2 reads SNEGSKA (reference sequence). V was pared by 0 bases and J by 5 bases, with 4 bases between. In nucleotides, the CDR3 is TGCAGTGCTAGAGAAGGGAATGAAAAACTGTTTTTT. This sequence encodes CSAREGNEKLFF.

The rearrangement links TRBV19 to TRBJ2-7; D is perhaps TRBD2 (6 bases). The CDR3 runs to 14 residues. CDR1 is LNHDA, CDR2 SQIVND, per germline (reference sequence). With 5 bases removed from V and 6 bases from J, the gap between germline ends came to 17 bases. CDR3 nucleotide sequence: TGTGCCAGTAGTTTTGGGACTGGGGGACCCGAGCAGTACTTC. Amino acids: CASSFGTGGPEQYF. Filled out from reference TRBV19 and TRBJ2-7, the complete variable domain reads DGGITQSPKYLFRKEGQNVTLSCEQNLNHDAMYWYRQDPGQGLRLIYYSQIVNDFQKGDIAEGYSVSREKKESFPLTVTSAQKNPTAFYLCASSFGTGGPEQYFGPGTRLTVT.

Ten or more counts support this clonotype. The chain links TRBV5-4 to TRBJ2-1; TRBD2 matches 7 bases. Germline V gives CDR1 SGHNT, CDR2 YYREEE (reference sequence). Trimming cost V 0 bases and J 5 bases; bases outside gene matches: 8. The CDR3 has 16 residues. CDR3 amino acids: CASSLARLAENNEQFF. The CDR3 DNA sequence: TGTGCCAGCAGCTTGGCCAGGCTAGCGGAGAACAATGAGCAGTTCTTC.

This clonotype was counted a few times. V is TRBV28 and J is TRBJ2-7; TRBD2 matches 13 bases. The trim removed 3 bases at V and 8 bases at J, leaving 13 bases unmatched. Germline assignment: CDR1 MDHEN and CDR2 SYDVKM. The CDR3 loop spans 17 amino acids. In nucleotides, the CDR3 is TGTGCCAGCAGTTTGCGGACTAGCGGGAGTAGGGGAGAGAAGCAGTACTTC. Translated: CASSLRTSGSRGEKQYF. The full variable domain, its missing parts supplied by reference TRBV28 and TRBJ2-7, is DVKVTQSSRYLVKRTGEKVFLECVQDMDHENMFWYRQDPGLGLRLIYFSYDVKMKEKGDIPEGYSVSREKKERFSLILESASTNQTSMYLCASSLRTSGSRGEKQYFGPGTRLTVT.

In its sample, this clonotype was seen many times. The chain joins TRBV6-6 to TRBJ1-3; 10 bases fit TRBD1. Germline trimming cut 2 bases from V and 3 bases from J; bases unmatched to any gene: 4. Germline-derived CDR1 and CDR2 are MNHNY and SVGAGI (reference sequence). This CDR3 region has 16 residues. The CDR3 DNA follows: TGTGCCAGCAGTTACCGGGACAGGGGAGATGGAAACACCATATATTTT. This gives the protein CASSYRDRGDGNTIYF.

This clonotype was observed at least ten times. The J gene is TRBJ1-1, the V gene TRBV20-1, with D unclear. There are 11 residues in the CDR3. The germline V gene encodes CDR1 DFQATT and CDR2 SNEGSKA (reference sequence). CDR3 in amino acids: CRQRRYTEAFF. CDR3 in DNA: TGCAGACAGCGGAGATACACTGAAGCTTTCTTT.

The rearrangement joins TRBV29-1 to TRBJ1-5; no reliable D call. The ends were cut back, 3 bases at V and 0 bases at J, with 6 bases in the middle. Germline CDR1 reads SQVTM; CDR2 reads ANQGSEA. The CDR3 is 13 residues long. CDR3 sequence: CSVESGSNQPQHF. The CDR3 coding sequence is TGCAGCGTTGAGTCGGGTAGCAATCAGCCCCAGCATTTT.

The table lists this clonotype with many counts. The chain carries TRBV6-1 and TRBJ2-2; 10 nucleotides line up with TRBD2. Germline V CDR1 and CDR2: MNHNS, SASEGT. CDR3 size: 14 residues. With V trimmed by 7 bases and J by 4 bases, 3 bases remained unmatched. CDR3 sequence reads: CASTGLASTGELFF. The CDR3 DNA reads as TGTGCCAGCACGGGACTAGCGAGCACCGGGGAGCTGTTTTTT.

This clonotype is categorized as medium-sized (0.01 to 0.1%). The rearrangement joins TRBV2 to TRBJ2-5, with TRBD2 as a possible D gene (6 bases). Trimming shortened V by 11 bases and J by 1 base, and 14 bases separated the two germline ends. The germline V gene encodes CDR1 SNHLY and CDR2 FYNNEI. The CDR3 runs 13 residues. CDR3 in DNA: TGTGCCGGTCGGAAGACTAGCCAAGAGACCCAGTACTTC. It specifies CAGRKTSQETQYF.

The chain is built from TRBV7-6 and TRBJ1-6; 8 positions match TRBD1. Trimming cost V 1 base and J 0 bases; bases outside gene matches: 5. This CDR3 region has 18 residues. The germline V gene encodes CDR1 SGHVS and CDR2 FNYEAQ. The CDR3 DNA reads TGTGCCAGCAGCTTAGAAACAGGGGGAGGCTCCTATAATTCACCCCTCCACTTT. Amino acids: CASSLETGGGSYNSPLHF.

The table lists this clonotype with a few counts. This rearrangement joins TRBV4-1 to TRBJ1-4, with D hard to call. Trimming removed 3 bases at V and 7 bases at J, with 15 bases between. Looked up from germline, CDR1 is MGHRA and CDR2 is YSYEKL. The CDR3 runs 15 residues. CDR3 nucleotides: TGCGCCAGCAGCCAGGCTTCGCGGGAAGCTGAAAAACTGTTTTTT. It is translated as CASSQASREAEKLFF.

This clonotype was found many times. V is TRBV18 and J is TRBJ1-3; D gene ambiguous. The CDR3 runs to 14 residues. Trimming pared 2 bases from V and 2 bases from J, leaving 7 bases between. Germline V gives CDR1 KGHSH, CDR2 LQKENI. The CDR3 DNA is TGTGCCAGCTCACCAACGGCGGCTGGAAACACCATATATTTT. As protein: CASSPTAAGNTIYF.